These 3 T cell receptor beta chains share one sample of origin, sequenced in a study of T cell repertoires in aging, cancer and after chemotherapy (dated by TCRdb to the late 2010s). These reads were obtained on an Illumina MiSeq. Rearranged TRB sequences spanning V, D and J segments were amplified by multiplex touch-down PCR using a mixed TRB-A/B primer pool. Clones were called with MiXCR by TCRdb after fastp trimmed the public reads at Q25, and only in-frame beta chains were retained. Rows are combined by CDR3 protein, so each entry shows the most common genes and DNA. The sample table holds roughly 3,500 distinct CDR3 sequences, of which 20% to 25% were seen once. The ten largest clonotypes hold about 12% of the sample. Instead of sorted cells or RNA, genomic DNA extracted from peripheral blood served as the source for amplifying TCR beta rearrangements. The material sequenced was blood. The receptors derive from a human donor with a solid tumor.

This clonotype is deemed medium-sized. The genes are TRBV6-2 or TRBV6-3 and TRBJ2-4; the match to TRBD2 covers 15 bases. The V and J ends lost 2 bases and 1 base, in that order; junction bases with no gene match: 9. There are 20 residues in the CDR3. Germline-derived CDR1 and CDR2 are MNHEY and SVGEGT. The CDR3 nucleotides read TGTGCCAGCAGTTACCCCTGGACTAGCGGGGGGGAAGGTGCCAAAAACATTCAGTACTTC. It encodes CASSYPWTSGGEGAKNIQYF.

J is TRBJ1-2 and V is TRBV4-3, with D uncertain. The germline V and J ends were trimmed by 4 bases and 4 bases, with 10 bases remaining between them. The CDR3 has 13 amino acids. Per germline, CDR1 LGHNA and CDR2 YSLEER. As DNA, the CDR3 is TGCGCCAGCAGCCCCGACATCTTCTATGGCTACACCTTC. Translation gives CASSPDIFYGYTF.

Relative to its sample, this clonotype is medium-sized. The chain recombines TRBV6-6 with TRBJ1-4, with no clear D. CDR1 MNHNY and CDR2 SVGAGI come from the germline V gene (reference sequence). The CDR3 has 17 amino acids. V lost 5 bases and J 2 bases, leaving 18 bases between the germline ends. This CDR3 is CASSPRTARGTNEKLFF. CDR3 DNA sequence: TGTGCCAGCAGTCCCCGGACGGCCCGTGGGACTAATGAAAAACTGTTTTTT.